The 10 T cell receptor beta chains below come from one sample, sequenced in a study of T cells expressing NK-cell markers. TCRdb processed the 5' RACE reads again and assigns one entry to each CDR3 protein, with no DNA. The ten most abundant clones cover approximately 12% of a sample with around 140,000 distinct CDR3 sequences. Sequencing input: blood T cells: a sorted CD56 or NKG2C T cell subset, CD4+ or CD8+ T cells, or bulk PBMC T cells (not recorded which). Receptors were obtained from a man between 18 and 35 years old in good health.

J is TRBJ1-1 and V is TRBV27; TCRdb gives TRBD1 as the D gene, but with no DNA this cannot be confirmed. CDR1 is MNHEY, CDR2 SMNVEV, per germline (reference sequence). The CDR3 is 18 amino acids. The chain's CDR3 is CASSPLDPDRGMNTEAFF.

V is TRBV5-1 and J is TRBJ2-2; TCRdb outputs TRBD2, but without DNA this stays unchecked. The CDR3 is 15 amino acids. Per germline, CDR1 SGHRS and CDR2 YFSETQ. The CDR3 region is CASSVPSGREPWLFF.

The J gene is TRBJ1-6, the V gene TRBV2; TCRdb's assignment of TRBD1 cannot be checked, as there is no DNA. Germline CDR1 is SNHLY and CDR2 is FYNNEI. This CDR3 is 17 amino acids long. CDR3 residues: CASSSPGQSSYNSPLHF.

J is TRBJ2-1 and V is TRBV28; TCRdb calls TRBD1, which cannot be checked without DNA. The CDR3 sequence is 16 residues long. CDR1 is MDHEN and CDR2 is SYDVKM in the germline V gene. This chain's CDR3 is CASSPGRDPPYNEQFF.

The CDR3 is CSGGTTGGSGELFF. The rearrangement uses TRBV29-1 and TRBJ2-2; TCRdb outputs TRBD1, but without DNA this stays unchecked. The CDR3 extends over 14 amino acids. Germline V lookup: CDR1 SQVTM, CDR2 ANQGSEA.

This chain links TRBV12-3 or TRBV12-4 with TRBJ2-1; TCRdb's assignment of TRBD1 cannot be checked, as there is no DNA. The CDR3 totals 14 residues. The CDR3 sequence: CASSPGHATTKQFF.

The chain combines TRBV6-2 or TRBV6-3 with TRBJ2-2; the TCRdb call, TRBD1, lacks DNA for checking. CDR3 length: 18 residues. Germline V CDR1 and CDR2: MNHEY, SVGEGT. CDR3 sequence: CASSPNRRDRVNTGELFF.

The chain carries TRBV14 and TRBJ2-1; TCRdb gives TRBD2 as the D gene, but with no DNA this cannot be confirmed. This CDR3 region has 16 residues. Germline V gene data show CDR1 as SGHDN and CDR2 as FVKESK. CDR3 residues: CASSQVQREYPPPQFF.

This chain connects TRBV12-3 or TRBV12-4 to TRBJ2-1; absent DNA, TCRdb's TRBD2 call cannot be checked. The CDR3 totals 17 residues. Here the CDR3 reads CASRGGGGRASYNEQFF.

The V gene is TRBV5-4, the J gene TRBJ2-5; TCRdb outputs TRBD1, but without DNA this stays unchecked. The germline CDR1 and CDR2 sequences are SGHNT and YYREEE (reference sequence). The CDR3 contains 13 residues. The CDR3 sequence: CASSPGYTETQYF.